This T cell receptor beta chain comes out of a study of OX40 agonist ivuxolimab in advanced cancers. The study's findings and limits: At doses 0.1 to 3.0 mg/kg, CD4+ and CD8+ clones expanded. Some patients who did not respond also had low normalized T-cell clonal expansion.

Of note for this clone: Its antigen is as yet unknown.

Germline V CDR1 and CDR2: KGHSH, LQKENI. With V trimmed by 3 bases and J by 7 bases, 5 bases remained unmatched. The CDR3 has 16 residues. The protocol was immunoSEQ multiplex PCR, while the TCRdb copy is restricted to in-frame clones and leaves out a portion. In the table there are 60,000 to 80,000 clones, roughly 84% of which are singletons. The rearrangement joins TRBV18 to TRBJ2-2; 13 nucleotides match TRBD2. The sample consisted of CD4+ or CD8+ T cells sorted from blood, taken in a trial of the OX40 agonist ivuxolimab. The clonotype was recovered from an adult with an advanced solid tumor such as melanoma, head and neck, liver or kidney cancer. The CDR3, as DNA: TGTGCCAGCTCACCGCGGACTAGCGGGAGTTTCGGGGAGCTGTTTTTT. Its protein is CASSPRTSGSFGELFF.